Listed here are 6 T cell receptor beta chains from one sample, sequenced in a study of blood T cell repertoires in COVID-19. Libraries were prepared by immunoSEQ multiplex PCR; TCRdb keeps only in-frame clonotypes and omits some of them. The sample carries some 190,000 clones, about three quarters recorded once. The sample consisted of peripheral blood. The receptors shown here come from a woman in her forties or fifties with active or convalescent COVID-19.

This chain links TRBV5-1 with TRBJ2-3; D is ambiguous. Trimming took off 0 bases at V and 4 bases at J, with 9 bases between the two ends. In germline, CDR1 is SGHRS, CDR2 YFSETQ. CDR3 length: 14 amino acids. The CDR3, as DNA: TGCGCCAGCAGCTTGGGAGTTGTGGCAGATACGCAGTATTTT. It translates to CASSLGVVADTQYF.

V gene TRBV30 combines with J gene TRBJ2-2; 15 bases are a match to TRBD2. The CDR3 covers 18 residues. Germline lookup yields CDR1 GTSNPN and CDR2 SVGIG (reference sequence). V trimming: 0 bases; J trimming: 13 bases; junction bases outside the gene matches: 15. The CDR3 is CAWSVLGLAGGARRGLFF. In DNA form, the CDR3 reads TGTGCCTGGAGTGTACTGGGACTAGCGGGGGGCGCCCGGCGAGGGCTGTTTTTT.

The rearrangement uses TRBV9 and TRBJ2-1; no clear D gene. The germline V gene encodes CDR1 SGDLS and CDR2 YYNGEE. V lost 2 bases, J lost 8 bases, and 11 bases lay in between. This CDR3 spans 13 amino acids. The CDR3 DNA reads as TGTGCCAGCAGCGTCTCCGGCGGATATGAGCAGTTCTTC. This gives the protein CASSVSGGYEQFF. Full variable domain (missing parts from reference TRBV9 and TRBJ2-1): DSGVTQTPKHLITATGQRVTLRCSPRSGDLSVYWYQQSLDQGLQFLIQYYNGEERAKGNILERFSAQQFPDLHSELNLSSLELGDSALYFCASSVSGGYEQFFGPGTRLTVL.

The rearrangement links TRBV30 to TRBJ1-5; 9 positions match TRBD1. V was clipped by 4 bases and J by 4 bases; unmatched bases: 2. The CDR3 contains 13 residues. Germline CDR1 GTSNPN, CDR2 SVGIG (reference sequence). The CDR3, as DNA: TGTGCCTGGAACAGGGGGCTTAATCAGCCCCAGCATTTT. Protein product: CAWNRGLNQPQHF. Complete variable domain (other parts from reference TRBV30 and TRBJ1-5): SQTIHQWPATLVQPVGSPLSLECTVEGTSNPNLYWYRQAAGRGLQLLFYSVGIGQISSEVPQNLSASRPQDRQFILSSKKLLLSDSGFYLCAWNRGLNQPQHFGDGTRLSIL.

This chain links TRBV12-3 or TRBV12-4 with TRBJ1-1; no definite D call. Trimming shortened V by 3 bases and J by 4 bases, and 9 bases separated the two germline ends. The length of the CDR3 is 13 residues. This CDR3 reads CASSLGSSTEAFF. CDR3 DNA: TGTGCCAGCAGTTTGGGGAGTAGCACTGAAGCTTTCTTT.

This sequence joins TRBV7-2 and TRBJ2-7; weak D call: TRBD1 (5 bases). Germline V gene data show CDR1 as SGHTA and CDR2 as FQGNSA. The ends were cut back, 5 bases at V and 4 bases at J, with 12 bases in the middle. The CDR3 is 13 residues long. CDR3 DNA: TGTGCCAGCAGCCGACAGAGAAATTACGAGCAGTACTTC. Protein sequence: CASSRQRNYEQYF.